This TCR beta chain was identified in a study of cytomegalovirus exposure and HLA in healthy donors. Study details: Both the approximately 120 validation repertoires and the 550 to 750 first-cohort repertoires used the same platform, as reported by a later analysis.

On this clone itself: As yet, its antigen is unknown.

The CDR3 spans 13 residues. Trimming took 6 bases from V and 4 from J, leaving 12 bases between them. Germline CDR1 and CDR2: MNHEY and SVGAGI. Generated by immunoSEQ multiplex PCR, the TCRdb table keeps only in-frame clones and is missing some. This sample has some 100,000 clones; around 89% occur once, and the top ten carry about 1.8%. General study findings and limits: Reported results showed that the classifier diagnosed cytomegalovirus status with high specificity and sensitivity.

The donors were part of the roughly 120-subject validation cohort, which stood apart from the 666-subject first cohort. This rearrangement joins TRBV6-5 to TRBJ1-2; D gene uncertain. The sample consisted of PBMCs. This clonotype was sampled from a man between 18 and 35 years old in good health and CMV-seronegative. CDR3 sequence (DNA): TGTGCCAGCAGCAACACGAGACTCTATGGCTACACCTTC. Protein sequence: CASSNTRLYGYTF.